This is a list of T cell receptor beta chains from one sample in a study of cytomegalovirus exposure and HLA in healthy donors. Sequencing used immunoSEQ multiplex PCR; TCRdb keeps in-frame clones, though not all of them. The sample lists some 140,000 clones; roughly 71% were seen once. The specimen sequenced was PBMCs. These receptors all come from a woman in her thirties or forties in good health and CMV-seronegative. Each CDR3 is given without its conserved first and last residue. Fields, in order: J gene, V gene, CDR3 protein.

TRBJ2-3,TRBV6-5,ASHRGGRPDTQY
TRBJ1-5,TRBV15,ATSRDSNTGTGVKPQH
TRBJ1-2,TRBV4-3,ASSQDNGGKYGYT
TRBJ1-6,TRBV6-5,ASTYRDRAYNSPLH
TRBJ2-7,TRBV4-1,ASSLERSPTYEQY
TRBJ1-2,TRBV28,ASSLKRGYT
TRBJ2-5,TRBV6-1,ASLRYLQETQY
TRBJ2-5,TRBV4-3,ASSLAGGSGETQY
TRBJ1-1,TRBV30,AWSGGQKAF
TRBJ1-2,TRBV28,ASSLRSGVGYT
TRBJ2-1,TRBV27,ASSANYRVGEQF
TRBJ2-5,TRBV28,ASSFRGAGGGRETQY
TRBJ2-3,TRBV27,ASRNRGDTDTQY
TRBJ1-1,TRBV2,AAGRGWNTEAF
TRBJ2-7,TRBV9,ASSVDLAGDSYEQY
TRBJ2-6,TRBV6-1,ASSVLRQTYSGANVLT
TRBJ1-2,TRBV7-9,ASSFGGQGGGYT
TRBJ1-3,TRBV7-6,ASSPRSSSGNTIY
TRBJ1-2,TRBV5-1,ASSLVQPTYGYT
TRBJ2-5,TRBV27,ASSSQESVFAVETQY
TRBJ2-5,TRBV28,ASSLGQGRTQY
TRBJ1-1,TRBV27,ASSSTTWTAMNTEAF
TRBJ2-2,TRBV28,ASRPGGNTGELF
TRBJ1-1,TRBV19,ASRTYRFGENTEAF
TRBJ2-5,TRBV7-8,ASSFSGATQETQY
TRBJ1-2,TRBV10-1,ASRPTGDDYGYT
TRBJ1-1,TRBV5-1,ASSLVGLDSEAF
TRBJ1-5,TRBV30,AWSDPYRGYQPQH
TRBJ2-1,TRBV7-6,ASSLAPAGDRNNEQF
TRBJ2-6,TRBV27,ASRFVSGANVLT
TRBJ1-2,TRBV7-9,SSSLGAGGYT
TRBJ2-2,TRBV11-3,ASSQTRTGELF
TRBJ1-2,TRBV5-1,ASSPTGQPYGYT
TRBJ2-2,TRBV6-6,ASRGGMNTGELF
TRBJ1-3,TRBV10-1,ASSPSGQGSGNTIY
TRBJ2-4,TRBV19,ASSLTGGLAKNIQY
TRBJ2-3,TRBV11-2,ATGGTSGMHTQY
TRBJ2-1,TRBV6-1,ASKASGGYEEQF
TRBJ2-2,TRBV18,ASSPEGRRGTGELF
TRBJ1-5,TRBV6-5,ASSSQGNSNQPQH
TRBJ2-7,TRBV6-5,ASSYSQGRGEQY
TRBJ1-4,TRBV15,ATGTGGPRNEKLF
TRBJ2-5,TRBV28,ASSPPEVTFDQETQY
TRBJ1-2,TRBV19,ASSISRERRNYGYT
TRBJ1-2,TRBV5-6,ASSSYFLGGYT
TRBJ2-6,TRBV4-1,ASSQAPWRGPNVLT
TRBJ1-5,TRBV18,ASSLDRSNQPQH
TRBJ2-3,TRBV6-4,ASSVSGGYGSATDTQY
TRBJ1-2,TRBV2,ASSDISYGYT
TRBJ1-1,TRBV5-6,ASSFLTGEWGGGAF
TRBJ2-4,TRBV5-1,ASSLWASGENIQY
TRBJ1-1,TRBV29-1,SVDFSGTEGFGTEAF
TRBJ2-5,TRBV6-5,ASSTDSQRSQY
TRBJ2-5,TRBV11-2,ASSFAVAIRETQY